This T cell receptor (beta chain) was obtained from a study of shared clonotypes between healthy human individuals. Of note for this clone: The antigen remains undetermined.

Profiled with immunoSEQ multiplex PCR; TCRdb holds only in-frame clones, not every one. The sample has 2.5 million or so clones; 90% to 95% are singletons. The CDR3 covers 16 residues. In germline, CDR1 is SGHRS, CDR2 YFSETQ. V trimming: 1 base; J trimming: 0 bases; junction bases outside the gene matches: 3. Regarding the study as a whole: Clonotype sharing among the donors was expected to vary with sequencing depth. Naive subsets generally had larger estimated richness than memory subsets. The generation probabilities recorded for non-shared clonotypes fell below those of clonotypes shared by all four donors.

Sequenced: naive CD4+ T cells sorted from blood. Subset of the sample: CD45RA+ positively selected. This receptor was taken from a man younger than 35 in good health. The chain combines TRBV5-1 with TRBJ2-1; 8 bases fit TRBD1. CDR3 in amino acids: CASSLWTGRSYNEQFF. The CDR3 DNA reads TGCGCCAGCAGCTTGTGGACAGGGCGCTCCTACAATGAGCAGTTCTTC.